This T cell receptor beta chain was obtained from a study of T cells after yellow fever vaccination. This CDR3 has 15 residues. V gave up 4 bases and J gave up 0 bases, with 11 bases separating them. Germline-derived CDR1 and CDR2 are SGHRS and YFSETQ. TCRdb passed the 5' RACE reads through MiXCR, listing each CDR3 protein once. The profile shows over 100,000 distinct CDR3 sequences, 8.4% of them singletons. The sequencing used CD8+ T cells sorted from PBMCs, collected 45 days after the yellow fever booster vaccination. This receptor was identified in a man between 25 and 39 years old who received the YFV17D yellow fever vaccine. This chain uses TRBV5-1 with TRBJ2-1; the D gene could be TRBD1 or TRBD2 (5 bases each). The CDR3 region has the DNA TGCGCCAGCAGCCTTTACGGGGCCTCCTACAATGAGCAGTTCTTC. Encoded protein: CASSLYGASYNEQFF. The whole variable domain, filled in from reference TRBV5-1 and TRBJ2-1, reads KAGVTQTPRYLIKTRGQQVTLSCSPISGHRSVSWYQQTPGQGLQFLFEYFSETQRNKGNFPGRFSGRQFSNSRSEMNVSTLELGDSALYLCASSLYGASYNEQFFGPGTRLTVL.